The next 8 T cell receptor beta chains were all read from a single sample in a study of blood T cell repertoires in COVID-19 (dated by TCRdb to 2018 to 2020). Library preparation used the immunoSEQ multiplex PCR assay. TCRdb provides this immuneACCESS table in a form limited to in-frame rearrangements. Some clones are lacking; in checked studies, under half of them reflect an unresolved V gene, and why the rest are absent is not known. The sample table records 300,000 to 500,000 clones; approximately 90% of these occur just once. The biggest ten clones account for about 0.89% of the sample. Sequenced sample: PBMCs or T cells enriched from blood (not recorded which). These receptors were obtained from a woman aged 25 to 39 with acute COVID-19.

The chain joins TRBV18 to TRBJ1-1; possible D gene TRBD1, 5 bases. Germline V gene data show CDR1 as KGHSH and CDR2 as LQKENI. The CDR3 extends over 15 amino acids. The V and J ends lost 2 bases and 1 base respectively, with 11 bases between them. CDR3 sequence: CASSPGLGRNTEAFF. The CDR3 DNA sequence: TGTGCCAGCTCACCAGGTCTGGGGCGGAACACTGAAGCTTTCTTT.

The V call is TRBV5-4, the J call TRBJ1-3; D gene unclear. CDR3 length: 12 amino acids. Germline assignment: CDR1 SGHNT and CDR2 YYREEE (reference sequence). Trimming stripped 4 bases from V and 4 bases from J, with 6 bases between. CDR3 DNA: TGTGCCAGCAGCAAGGAGGGAAACACCATATATTTT. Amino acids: CASSKEGNTIYF.

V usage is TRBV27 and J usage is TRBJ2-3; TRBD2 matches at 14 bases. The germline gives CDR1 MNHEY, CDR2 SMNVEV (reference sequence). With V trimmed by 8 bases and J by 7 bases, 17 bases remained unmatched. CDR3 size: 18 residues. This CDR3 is CASGAGLAGARPVNTQYF. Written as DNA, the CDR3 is TGTGCCAGCGGGGCGGGACTAGCGGGAGCCCGGCCCGTGAATACGCAGTATTTT.

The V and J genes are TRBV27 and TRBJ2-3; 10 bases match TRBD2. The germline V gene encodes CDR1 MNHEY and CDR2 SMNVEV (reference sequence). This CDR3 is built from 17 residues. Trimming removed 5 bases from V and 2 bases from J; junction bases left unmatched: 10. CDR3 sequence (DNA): TGTGCCAGCAGTACCGAGAGCGGGGGGGCTTCCACAGATACGCAGTATTTT. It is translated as CASSTESGGASTDTQYF.

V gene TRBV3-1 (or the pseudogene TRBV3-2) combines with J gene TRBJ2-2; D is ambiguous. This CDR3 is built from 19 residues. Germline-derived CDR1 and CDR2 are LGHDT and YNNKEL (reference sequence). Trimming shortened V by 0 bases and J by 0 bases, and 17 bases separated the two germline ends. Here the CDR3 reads CASSQDRSGRRSNTGELFF. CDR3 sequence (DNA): TGTGCCAGCAGCCAAGATAGAAGTGGGCGTCGGTCGAACACCGGGGAGCTGTTTTTT.

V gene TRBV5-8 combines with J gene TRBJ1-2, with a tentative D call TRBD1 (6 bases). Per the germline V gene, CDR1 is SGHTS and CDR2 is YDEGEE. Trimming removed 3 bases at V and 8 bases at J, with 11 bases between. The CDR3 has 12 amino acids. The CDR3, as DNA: TGTGCCAGCAGCTCACAGGGAGAGGGCTACACCTTC. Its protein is CASSSQGEGYTF.

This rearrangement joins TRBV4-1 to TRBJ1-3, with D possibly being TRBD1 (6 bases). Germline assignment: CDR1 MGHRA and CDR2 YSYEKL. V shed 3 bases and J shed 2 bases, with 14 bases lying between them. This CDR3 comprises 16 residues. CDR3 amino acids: CASSHPPNRAGNTIYF. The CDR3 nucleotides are TGCGCCAGCAGCCACCCGCCGAACAGGGCTGGAAACACCATATATTTT.

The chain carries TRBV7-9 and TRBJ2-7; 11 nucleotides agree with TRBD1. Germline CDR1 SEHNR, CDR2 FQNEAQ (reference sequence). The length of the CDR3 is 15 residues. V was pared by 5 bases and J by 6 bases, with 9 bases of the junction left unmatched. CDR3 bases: TGTGCCAGCAGCCCCTGGACAGGGGGCCCCTCCGAGCAGTACTTC. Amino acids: CASSPWTGGPSEQYF.